These 22 T cell receptor beta chains were sequenced from one sample in a study of shared clonotypes between healthy human individuals. Profiled with immunoSEQ multiplex PCR; TCRdb holds only in-frame clones, not every one. The table lists around 2,000,000 clones, about 93% of them singletons. Naivety among CD8 cells was defined by CD45RO negativity and positive CCR7 selection, thereby excluding terminally differentiated effector memory CD45RA+ cells. The sequenced sample was naive CD8+ T cells from PBMCs. The receptors were gathered from a man in his late teens or twenties in good health. Some clones in this sample may be carry-over from other donors' samples.

Concerning this clone itself: The sample carries other DNA sequences with the same CDR3. The chain couples TRBV29-1 to TRBJ2-5, with D possibly matching TRBD1 (6 bases). The CDR3 covers 13 residues. Per the germline V gene, CDR1 is SQVTM and CDR2 is ANQGSEA. The V and J ends lost 3 bases and 5 bases respectively, with 13 bases between them. This chain's CDR3 is CSVDPQGIETQYF. In DNA form, the CDR3 reads TGCAGCGTTGATCCGCAGGGGATTGAGACCCAGTACTTC.

J is TRBJ2-1 and V is TRBV5-4; D is undetermined. In germline, CDR1 is SGHNT, CDR2 YYREEE (reference sequence). Trimming pared 4 bases from V and 2 bases from J, leaving 13 bases between. This CDR3 spans 15 amino acids. The CDR3 loop is CASSAPLGAYNEQFF. As DNA, the CDR3 is TGTGCCAGCAGCGCGCCCCTTGGCGCCTACAATGAGCAGTTCTTC. Complete variable domain (other parts from reference TRBV5-4 and TRBJ2-1): ETGVTQSPTHLIKTRGQQVTLRCSSQSGHNTVSWYQQALGQGPQFIFQYYREEENGRGNFPPRFSGLQFPNYSSELNVNALELDDSALYLCASSAPLGAYNEQFFGPGTRLTVL.

V is TRBV5-6 and J is TRBJ1-3; D not resolved. The V and J ends lost 3 bases and 0 bases respectively, with 7 bases between them. The length of the CDR3 is 14 residues. Germline V gene sequence: CDR1 SGHDT, CDR2 YYEEEE. CDR3 loop: CASSWQDSGNTIYF. The CDR3 DNA sequence: TGTGCCAGCAGCTGGCAGGACTCTGGAAACACCATATATTTT.

The chain is built from TRBV4-2 and TRBJ2-2; TRBD2 agrees at 14 bases. Losses at the gene ends were 2 bases for V and 5 bases for J; bases not matched to a gene: 13. The CDR3 is made up of 20 amino acids. Germline-derived CDR1 and CDR2 are LGHNA and YNFKEQ. In nucleotides, the CDR3 is TGTGCCAGCAGCCAACAACGAACCAGACTAGCGGGAGGGGGGACCGGGGAGCTGTTTTTT. It is translated as CASSQQRTRLAGGGTGELFF.

In the case of this clone: The sample has other DNA sequences that encode this CDR3 too. The chain is built from TRBV7-2 and TRBJ2-7; D might be TRBD1 (5 bases). The CDR3 is made up of 14 amino acids. CDR1 is SGHTA and CDR2 is FQGNSA in the germline V gene. Trimming cost V 0 bases and J 4 bases, with 10 bases left between them. CDR3 bases: TGTGCCAGCAGCTTAGCCCAGGGAACGTACGAGCAGTACTTC. Translated, it gives CASSLAQGTYEQYF.

J is TRBJ1-2 and V is TRBV27; D is possibly TRBD1 (6 bases). Deletions cut 8 bases from V and 4 bases from J, with 17 bases between. The CDR3 has 14 residues. Germline lookup yields CDR1 MNHEY and CDR2 SMNVEV (reference sequence). The CDR3 loop reads CASGARGFGYGYTF. For the CDR3, the DNA is TGTGCCAGCGGGGCAAGGGGGTTTGGCTATGGCTACACCTTC.

The rearrangement links TRBV11-2 to TRBJ2-5; D is perhaps TRBD1 (5 bases). The CDR3 consists of 13 residues. The germline CDR1 and CDR2 sequences are SGHAT and FQNNGV. V shed 8 bases and J shed 2 bases, with 12 bases lying between them. The CDR3 nucleotides read TGTGCCAGCGGTACAGGTCTACAAGAGACCCAGTACTTC. Protein: CASGTGLQETQYF.

This chain uses TRBV5-6 with TRBJ1-2, with a possible D match to TRBD1 (6 bases). Germline CDR1 SGHDT, CDR2 YYEEEE. This CDR3 is 14 amino acids long. Trimming cost V 3 bases and J 8 bases, with 17 bases left between them. Here the CDR3 DNA reads TGTGCCAGCAGCTCATCAGGGGAGGAAAGCGGCTACACCTTC. Amino acids: CASSSSGEESGYTF.

The V gene is TRBV10-1, the J gene TRBJ2-2; D possibly corresponds to TRBD2 (6 bases). CDR3 length equals 15 residues. V gave up 6 bases and J gave up 9 bases, with 20 bases separating them. CDR1 and CDR2 from the germline V gene are WNHNN and SYGVQD (reference sequence). The chain's CDR3 is CASRWGGTNHRELFF. For the CDR3, the DNA is TGCGCCAGCAGATGGGGCGGGACCAATCACCGGGAGCTGTTTTTT.

The CDR3 is CATSRSKARGIYEQYF. CDR3 DNA: TGTGCCACCAGCAGATCAAAGGCTAGGGGGATTTACGAGCAGTACTTC. The V gene is TRBV15, the J gene TRBJ2-7, with D perhaps TRBD1 (6 bases). Germline V gene lookup returns CDR1 LNHNV and CDR2 YYDKDF (reference sequence). The CDR3 loop spans 16 amino acids. Trimming pared 2 bases from V and 4 bases from J, leaving 18 bases between.

This clone has just a few counts. The chain couples TRBV7-9 to TRBJ1-1; TRBD1 might be the D (5 bases). The CDR3 spans 12 residues. Germline assignment: CDR1 SEHNR and CDR2 FQNEAQ (reference sequence). The germline V and J ends were trimmed by 5 bases and 9 bases, with 13 bases remaining between them. CDR3 DNA sequence: TGTGCCAGCAGCGTAGGGGATCCTCAAGCTTTCTTT. Translated: CASSVGDPQAFF. Full variable domain (remainder filled in from reference TRBV7-9 and TRBJ1-1): DTGVSQNPRHKITKRGQNVTFRCDPISEHNRLYWYRQTLGQGPEFLTYFQNEAQLEKSRLLSDRFSAERPKGSFSTLEIQRTEQGDSAMYLCASSVGDPQAFFGQGTRLTVV.

The chain has TRBV27 and TRBJ2-5, with 10 nucleotides matching TRBD1. Germline CDR1 and CDR2: MNHEY and SMNVEV (reference sequence). The CDR3 runs 15 residues. V lost 6 bases, J lost 4 bases, and 8 bases stayed unmatched. CDR3 bases: TGTGCCAGCAGACCGGGACAGGGGATACGAGAGACCCAGTACTTC. Amino acids: CASRPGQGIRETQYF.

This clone occurred once. The chain recombines TRBV5-6 with TRBJ2-2, with TRBD2 matching 10 bases. CDR1 is SGHDT, CDR2 YYEEEE, per germline. The CDR3 sequence is 16 residues long. Trimming cost V 0 bases and J 6 bases; bases outside gene matches: 5. The DNA for the CDR3 is TGTGCCAGCAGCTTGGCCCTAGCGGGAGCGGCCGGGGAGCTGTTTTTT. Translation gives CASSLALAGAAGELFF.

The genes are TRBV5-1 and TRBJ1-1; D unresolved. Trimming left V 2 bases short and J 2 bases short, with 10 bases between. This CDR3 region has 14 residues. Germline values: CDR1 SGHRS, CDR2 YFSETQ. Here the CDR3 reads CASSLIRDNTEAFF. The CDR3 coding sequence is TGCGCCAGCAGCTTAATCCGGGATAACACTGAAGCTTTCTTT.

The chain links TRBV28 to TRBJ2-7; TRBD2 agrees at 7 bases. Germline V gene lookup returns CDR1 MDHEN and CDR2 SYDVKM. J was trimmed by 3 bases and V by 2 bases; bases with no gene match: 4. This CDR3 is built from 14 residues. The CDR3 here is CASSLGDYYYEQYF. The CDR3 DNA reads TGTGCCAGCAGTTTAGGGGACTATTACTACGAGCAGTACTTC.

The CDR3 region has the DNA TGTGCCAGCAGTGCCATCACAGGGGTTAATGAAAAACTGTTTTTT. This translates into CASSAITGVNEKLFF. The chain couples TRBV27 to TRBJ1-4; the match to TRBD1 covers 7 bases. Losses at the gene ends were 5 bases for V and 4 bases for J; bases not matched to a gene: 7. The CDR3 loop spans 15 amino acids. CDR1 is MNHEY and CDR2 is SMNVEV in the germline V gene (reference sequence).

V and J are TRBV2 and TRBJ1-3; a weak D match, TRBD1 (5 bases). Germline V gene data show CDR1 as SNHLY and CDR2 as FYNNEI. This CDR3 is 12 amino acids long. Trimming took off 6 bases at V and 11 bases at J, with 14 bases between the two ends. CDR3 nucleotide sequence: TGTGCCAGCAGAGACGGGGCGCCATCCATATATTTT. This sequence encodes CASRDGAPSIYF.

The chain couples TRBV11-2 to TRBJ2-7; D unclear. The CDR3 runs to 18 residues. Deletions cut 0 bases from V and 4 bases from J, with 22 bases between. The germline CDR1 and CDR2 sequences are SGHAT and FQNNGV. The CDR3 spells CASSLDQFVEQVDYEQYF. CDR3 DNA: TGTGCCAGCAGCTTAGATCAGTTCGTGGAGCAGGTGGATTACGAGCAGTACTTC.

This clone was observed once. The chain combines TRBV27 with TRBJ2-3; TRBD2 is a possible D gene (6 bases). Germline CDR1 reads MNHEY; CDR2 reads SMNVEV (reference sequence). This CDR3 has 16 amino acids. V lost 6 bases and J 2 bases, leaving 18 bases between the germline ends. CDR3 sequence reads: CASRPLPGLHTDTQYF. CDR3 nucleotide sequence: TGTGCCAGCAGGCCCCTCCCGGGACTCCACACAGATACGCAGTATTTT.

The genes are TRBV7-9 and TRBJ1-1, with D unclear. This CDR3 comprises 16 residues. Trimming removed 5 bases from V and 2 bases from J, with 18 bases in between. From germline, CDR1 is SEHNR and CDR2 FQNEAQ (reference sequence). CDR3 loop: CASSPRAHPKNTEAFF. DNA for the CDR3: TGTGCCAGCAGCCCGAGGGCCCACCCGAAAAACACTGAAGCTTTCTTT.

V usage is TRBV19 and J usage is TRBJ2-7; a possible D gene is TRBD1 (6 bases). In germline, CDR1 is LNHDA, CDR2 SQIVND (reference sequence). The CDR3 is 14 residues long. V lost 5 bases and J lost 3, with 14 bases in between. CDR3 sequence: CASSPRTDDYEQYF. CDR3 sequence (DNA): TGTGCCAGTAGTCCTCGGACAGATGACTACGAGCAGTACTTC.

Details on this clone: The sample has other DNA sequences that encode this CDR3 too. The chain joins TRBV5-1 to TRBJ1-1, with D perhaps matching TRBD1 (5 bases). CDR1 is SGHRS, CDR2 YFSETQ, per germline. The CDR3 totals 14 residues. V was clipped by 2 bases and J by 0 bases, with 8 bases between them. In DNA, the CDR3 is TGCGCCAGCAGCTTTACAGGCTTGAACACTGAAGCTTTCTTT. It translates to CASSFTGLNTEAFF.